The entry below describes one T cell receptor (beta chain). The CDR3 runs to 15 residues. V lost 6 bases and J 3 bases, leaving 17 bases between the germline ends. According to the study, TCR beta libraries were built with iRepertoire HTBI primers and CDR3-region Arm-PCR. TCRdb re-called the multiplex PCR reads with MiXCR, one entry per CDR3 protein. Of about 620,000 distinct CDR3 sequences listed, roughly 15% are singletons. Time point specified: newly diagnosed GD, antithyroid drugs for less than 3 months. The authors made the TCR library using RNA they extracted from PBMCs. The data derive from a study of regulatory T cells in long-lasting Graves disease. The sample also formed part of further work on T cells in Graves' hyperthyroidism and ophthalmopathy. That paper adds: Exclusion of a patient resulted from uncontrolled infection, other autoimmune disease, pregnancy or lactation.

The rearrangement joins TRBV12-3 or TRBV12-4 to TRBJ2-5; tentative D call: TRBD2 (5 bases). The clonotype comes from a woman aged 25 to 39 with Graves disease. Sample: peripheral blood mononuclear cells (PBMCs), taken at new diagnosis, from a patient treated with antithyroid drugs. The CDR3 region has the DNA TGTGCCAGCAGCACCCCACGAGGGCTTAAAGAGACCCAGTACTTC. The encoded protein is CASSTPRGLKETQYF.